This entry lists 14 T cell receptor beta chains sequenced from one sample in a study of cytotoxic CD8 clonotypes in ibrutinib-treated CLL. Profiling relied on immunoSEQ multiplex PCR, and the TCRdb table lists in-frame clones only, not all of them. The table records some 300,000 clones, about 80% of them present only once. Sequencing used PBMCs, obtained before ibrutinib treatment. The receptors originated from a human donor with chronic lymphocytic leukemia.

This clone was recorded once. V usage is TRBV5-1 and J usage is TRBJ2-7, with 9 bases aligning to TRBD1. The CDR3 spans 17 residues. The V segment lost 4 bases and the J segment 6 bases; nucleotides outside the gene matches: 17. Germline CDR1 is SGHRS and CDR2 is YFSETQ. CDR3 sequence: CASSLTSGTGNRLEQYF. DNA of the CDR3: TGCGCCAGCAGCCTAACCTCCGGGACAGGGAACCGCCTCGAGCAGTACTTC.

The gene calls are TRBV28 and TRBJ1-4; 7 bases agree with TRBD1. The CDR3 is made up of 12 amino acids. V dropped 10 bases and J dropped 5; count of bases not matched to a gene: 4. The V gene's germline CDR1 is MDHEN and CDR2 SYDVKM. As DNA, the CDR3 is TGTGCCATCCGGGACAGAAATGAAAAACTGTTTTTT. Protein: CAIRDRNEKLFF.

The chain has TRBV7-2 and TRBJ1-5, with D unclear. V lost 5 bases and J 1 base, leaving 12 bases between the germline ends. CDR1 is SGHTA and CDR2 is FQGNSA in the germline V gene. This CDR3 region has 15 residues. DNA of the CDR3: TGTGCCAGCAGCACTCGGACGGGAAGCAATCAGCCCCAGCATTTT. As protein: CASSTRTGSNQPQHF.

Worth noting for this clone: Other DNA variants within this sample encode the same CDR3. DNA for the CDR3: TGCAGTGCTGGGGGGCACGAGCAGTACTTC. Its protein is CSAGGHEQYF. This rearrangement joins TRBV20-1 to TRBJ2-7, with D perhaps given as TRBD1 or TRBD2 (6 bases each). V was shortened by 5 bases and J by 5 bases, with 7 bases between the two germline ends. This CDR3 spans 10 amino acids. Germline V lookup: CDR1 DFQATT, CDR2 SNEGSKA (reference sequence).

This clone came up a few times. This chain connects TRBV2 to TRBJ1-2, with TRBD1 identical over 7 bases. The ends lost 4 bases at V and 0 bases at J; junction bases unmatched: 2. Germline V gene lookup returns CDR1 SNHLY and CDR2 FYNNEI. The CDR3 loop spans 14 amino acids. In nucleotides, the CDR3 is TGTGCCAGCAGTGGACAGGGACCTAACTATGGCTACACCTTC. Protein: CASSGQGPNYGYTF.

The chain employs TRBV7-6 and TRBJ2-5, with 7 bases identical to TRBD2. Trimming at V came to 4 bases and at J to 1 base, leaving 18 bases not matched to a gene. The CDR3 is 19 amino acids. Germline V gives CDR1 SGHVS, CDR2 FNYEAQ. The CDR3 region is CASSSRGPGLVSSQETQYF. CDR3 DNA sequence: TGTGCCAGCAGCTCTAGGGGACCTGGACTAGTATCGAGCCAAGAGACCCAGTACTTC.

To note about this clone: At one of its ends the junction is not consistent with the germline gene, which may arise from a read error. V is TRBV6-1 and J is TRBJ2-1, with 10 bases fitting TRBD2. The germline gives CDR1 MNHNS, CDR2 SASEGT. This CDR3 has 17 amino acids. The CDR3 sequence: CASSEAWTSGVYNEQFF. In nucleotides, the CDR3 is TGTGCCAGCAGCGAAGCTTGGACTAGCGGAGTGTACAATGAGCAGTTCTTC.

This chain uses TRBV9 with TRBJ2-1; D call uncertain. CDR1 SGDLS and CDR2 YYNGEE come from the germline V gene. The CDR3 totals 13 residues. Trimming removed 0 bases at V and 9 bases at J, with 10 bases between. In DNA form, the CDR3 reads TGTGCCAGCAGCGTAGTTGTGGGCTCTGAGCAGTTCTTC. It translates to CASSVVVGSEQFF.

This clone showed up just a few times. The chain employs TRBV15 and TRBJ2-1; D gene unclear. Trimming left V 0 bases short and J 4 bases short, with 7 bases between. This CDR3 spans 14 amino acids. Germline CDR1 and CDR2: LNHNV and YYDKDF (reference sequence). CDR3 sequence: CATSREGPYNEQFF. The DNA for the CDR3 is TGTGCCACCAGCAGAGAAGGGCCTTACAATGAGCAGTTCTTC.

The rearrangement links TRBV7-2 to TRBJ2-7, with TRBD2 matching over 8 bases. The CDR3 is 18 residues long. V lost 1 base and J lost 4; bases outside the gene matches: 15. The germline gives CDR1 SGHTA, CDR2 FQGNSA. CDR3 DNA sequence: TGTGCCAGCAGCTTAGTAGCGGGGACGAGACTCACCGCATACGAGCAGTACTTC. This sequence encodes CASSLVAGTRLTAYEQYF.

J is TRBJ2-7 and V is TRBV15; 7 bases match TRBD1. Germline V lookup: CDR1 LNHNV, CDR2 YYDKDF (reference sequence). The CDR3 is 13 residues long. The trim removed 4 bases at V and 2 bases at J, leaving 2 bases unmatched. CDR3 sequence reads: CATSKDRPYEQYF. The DNA for the CDR3 is TGTGCCACCAGCAAGGACAGGCCCTACGAGCAGTACTTC.

This clone showed up just a few times. V and J are TRBV6-1 and TRBJ2-1, with 9 nucleotides matching TRBD1. Trimming cost V 3 bases and J 6 bases; bases outside gene matches: 6. Germline CDR1 reads MNHNS; CDR2 reads SASEGT. This CDR3 has 15 residues. This CDR3 is CASSEGQGLSNEQFF. CDR3 nucleotides: TGTGCCAGCAGTGAGGGACAGGGATTGAGCAATGAGCAGTTCTTC.

This clone was detected only a few times. The chain is built from TRBV27 and TRBJ2-3, with D possibly matching TRBD2 (6 bases). Germline lookup yields CDR1 MNHEY and CDR2 SMNVEV (reference sequence). This CDR3 spans 15 amino acids. V lost 3 bases, J lost 4 bases, and 14 bases lay in between. The CDR3 sequence is CASSLDSGGADTQYF. DNA for the CDR3: TGTGCCAGCAGTTTGGACTCCGGCGGGGCAGATACGCAGTATTTT.

This chain connects TRBV6-5 to TRBJ2-7; D possibly corresponds to TRBD1 (5 bases). V dropped 6 bases and J dropped 3 bases, with 9 bases sitting between them. This CDR3 comprises 12 residues. Germline V CDR1 and CDR2: MNHEY, SVGAGI. In nucleotides, the CDR3 is TGTGCCAGCAGATCCAGGGTCTACGAGCAGTACTTC. Protein product: CASRSRVYEQYF.